This entry lists 28 T cell receptor beta chains sequenced from one sample in a study of somatic mutations in cytotoxic T cells in rheumatoid arthritis. Assay used: immunoSEQ multiplex PCR; TCRdb lists only in-frame clones, some missing. The sample records 9,500 to 15,000 clones, over 80% being singletons. Input material: CD8+ T cells sorted from blood. These receptors originate from a woman aged 55-75 years in good health.

This clone appeared once. The chain carries TRBV5-4 and TRBJ1-1; D may be TRBD1 (5 bases). The V gene lost 0 bases and the J gene lost 0 bases, with 6 bases spanning the gap. Germline CDR1 SGHNT, CDR2 YYREEE (reference sequence). CDR3 length: 14 amino acids. This chain's CDR3 is CASSLVDMNTEAFF. CDR3 sequence (DNA): TGTGCCAGCAGCTTGGTGGACATGAACACTGAAGCTTTCTTT. Using reference TRBV5-4 and TRBJ1-1 for the parts outside the CDR3, the full variable domain is ETGVTQSPTHLIKTRGQQVTLRCSSQSGHNTVSWYQQALGQGPQFIFQYYREEENGRGNFPPRFSGLQFPNYSSELNVNALELDDSALYLCASSLVDMNTEAFFGQGTRLTVV.

V and J are TRBV27 and TRBJ1-1; 9 positions agree with TRBD1. The germline V gene has CDR1 MNHEY and CDR2 SMNVEV (reference sequence). This CDR3 has 14 amino acids. V lost 3 bases and J lost 3; bases outside the gene matches: 2. The CDR3: CASSFRDRDTEAFF. The CDR3, as DNA: TGTGCCAGCAGTTTTAGGGACAGGGACACTGAAGCTTTCTTT.

This clone was picked up one time. This chain links TRBV19 with TRBJ2-1; no definite D call. V gave up 1 base and J gave up 10 bases, with 11 bases separating them. This CDR3 comprises 13 residues. Germline V lookup: CDR1 LNHDA, CDR2 SQIVND (reference sequence). In DNA, the CDR3 is TGTGCCAGTAGTATAGGACTTTCAAACGAGCAGTTCTTC. It yields the protein CASSIGLSNEQFF. The whole variable domain, filled in from reference TRBV19 and TRBJ2-1, reads DGGITQSPKYLFRKEGQNVTLSCEQNLNHDAMYWYRQDPGQGLRLIYYSQIVNDFQKGDIAEGYSVSREKKESFPLTVTSAQKNPTAFYLCASSIGLSNEQFFGPGTRLTVL.

The rearrangement links TRBV21-1 to TRBJ2-7; the table names TRBD1, a call not compared with the DNA. TRBV21-1 is termed a pseudogene. This CDR3 comprises 11 residues. The CDR3 nucleotides are TGTGCCAGCAGCCCCGAAAATGGGCAGTACGTC. It specifies CASSPENGQYV.

This chain links TRBV6-6 with TRBJ2-7; possibly TRBD1 for D (6 bases). The V end lost 6 bases, the J end lost 0 bases, and 15 bases lay between the germline ends. CDR3 length equals 15 residues. The germline V gene encodes CDR1 MNHNY and CDR2 SVGAGI (reference sequence). CDR3 coding DNA: TGTGCCAGCAGAAGGAGACAGGAATCCTCCTACGAGCAGTACTTC. Protein sequence: CASRRRQESSYEQYF.

The CDR3 region is CASSATGVNEQFF. For the CDR3, the DNA is TGTGCCAGCAGCGCCACGGGAGTCAATGAGCAGTTCTTC. V is TRBV7-6 and J is TRBJ2-1; perhaps TRBD2 as D (6 bases). Germline lookup yields CDR1 SGHVS and CDR2 FNYEAQ. The CDR3 covers 13 residues. V lost 5 bases and J 6 bases, leaving 11 bases between the germline ends.

The chain combines TRBV5-4 with TRBJ2-7; possible D gene TRBD2, 6 bases. Germline V lookup: CDR1 SGHNT, CDR2 YYREEE (reference sequence). This CDR3 contains 12 residues. V lost 2 bases to trimming and J lost 6 bases, with 9 bases between them. The CDR3 reads CASSFGGSEQYF. CDR3 bases: TGTGCCAGCAGCTTTGGGGGGTCCGAGCAGTACTTC.

The genes are TRBV2 and TRBJ2-3; D is perhaps TRBD2 (6 bases). The CDR3 extends over 15 amino acids. Trimming cost V 2 bases and J 3 bases, with 12 bases left between them. Germline CDR1 reads SNHLY; CDR2 reads FYNNEI. The CDR3 sequence: CASSESSRGTDTQYF. The CDR3 bases are TGTGCCAGCAGTGAATCAAGCCGGGGGACAGATACGCAGTATTTT.

The rearrangement joins TRBV4-1 to TRBJ2-7, with TRBD2 as a possible D gene (6 bases). Trimming removed 0 bases from V and 7 bases from J, with 16 bases in between. Looked up from germline, CDR1 is MGHRA and CDR2 is YSYEKL. The CDR3 has 15 amino acids. The CDR3, as DNA: TGCGCCAGCAGCCAAGATCCGGGGGTGGCTTGGGAGCAGTACTTC. It specifies CASSQDPGVAWEQYF.

CDR3 in amino acids: CASSPQGTYEQYV. The CDR3 DNA is TGTGCCAGCTCACCACAGGGGACTTACGAGCAGTACGTC. This chain joins TRBV18 and TRBJ2-7; the D gene is possibly TRBD2 (6 bases). This CDR3 contains 13 residues. V was trimmed by 1 base and J by 4 bases, leaving 8 bases between them. Germline V CDR1 and CDR2: KGHSH, LQKENI.

CDR3 coding DNA: TGTGCCAGCAGCCAAGGGGGCTCCGGGGATTCACCCCTCCACTTT. It is translated as CASSQGGSGDSPLHF. The rearrangement joins TRBV5-6 to TRBJ1-6; the match to TRBD1 covers 7 bases. Germline V CDR1 and CDR2: SGHDT, YYEEEE. The CDR3 is 15 residues long. The V segment lost 4 bases and the J segment 8 bases; nucleotides outside the gene matches: 9.

The V and J genes are TRBV19 and TRBJ2-3; D is perhaps TRBD2 (6 bases). CDR1 and CDR2 (germline): LNHDA, SQIVND (reference sequence). The V and J ends lost 4 bases and 5 bases respectively, with 16 bases between them. CDR3 length: 15 amino acids. This CDR3 reads CASSNPRGSVDTQYF. As DNA, the CDR3 is TGTGCCAGTAGTAACCCGCGGGGCTCCGTAGATACGCAGTATTTT.

The V and J genes are TRBV15 and TRBJ2-1, with 10 bases identical to TRBD1. Germline V gives CDR1 LNHNV, CDR2 YYDKDF (reference sequence). The CDR3 spans 15 residues. The ends lost 5 bases at V and 7 bases at J; junction bases unmatched: 8. CDR3 DNA: TGTGCCACCAGCGGGGGGACAGGGGATACAAATGAGCAGTTCTTC. Translation gives CATSGGTGDTNEQFF.

V and J are TRBV9 and TRBJ2-3; TRBD2 matches 10 bases. Germline V gives CDR1 SGDLS, CDR2 YYNGEE. The CDR3 loop spans 18 amino acids. The V and J ends lost 0 bases and 1 base, in that order; junction bases with no gene match: 8. In nucleotides, the CDR3 is TGTGCCAGCAGCGTAGCTCGGGCTAGCGGGGGCGGCACAGATACGCAGTATTTT. It encodes CASSVARASGGGTDTQYF.

The genes are TRBV6-5 and TRBJ2-1, with 12 bases fitting TRBD2. V was clipped by 5 bases and J by 7 bases; unmatched bases: 6. Germline values: CDR1 MNHEY, CDR2 SVGAGI. The CDR3 has 15 amino acids. The CDR3 reads CASSPSGGAGNEQFF. The CDR3 region has the DNA TGTGCCAGCAGTCCTAGCGGGGGGGCCGGAAATGAGCAGTTCTTC.

The J gene is TRBJ1-1, the V gene TRBV7-9; D gene ambiguous. The germline V gene encodes CDR1 SEHNR and CDR2 FQNEAQ (reference sequence). The CDR3 contains 13 residues. Trimming pared 2 bases from V and 5 bases from J, leaving 9 bases between. The CDR3, as DNA: TGTGCCAGCAGCTTACTTACGGTTACTGAAGCTTTCTTT. Translation: CASSLLTVTEAFF.

The rearrangement joins TRBV27 to TRBJ2-3; TRBD2 matches at 10 bases. After removal of 2 bases from V and 2 bases from J, the junction contained 7 bases not matched to a gene. CDR1 is MNHEY, CDR2 SMNVEV, per germline (reference sequence). CDR3 length: 17 amino acids. In DNA, the CDR3 is TGTGCCAGCAGTTTAATGGCTAGCGGGGGCCCCACAGATACGCAGTATTTT. This gives the protein CASSLMASGGPTDTQYF.

The chain links TRBV9 to TRBJ2-5, with a tentative D call TRBD1 (5 bases). The J call may be mistaken, given a closer DNA end match to TRBJ2-7. This CDR3 spans 17 amino acids. Germline lookup yields CDR1 SGDLS and CDR2 YYNGEE. The CDR3 nucleotides are TGTGCCAGCAGCGCCCCTAGGGGCTCCCCGGGTGTGCACGAGCAGTACTTC. Encoded protein: CASSAPRGSPGVHEQYF.

The V and J genes are TRBV18 and TRBJ2-6; weak D call: TRBD2 (5 bases). The V gene lost 4 bases and the J gene lost 0 bases, with 13 bases spanning the gap. The CDR3 is 17 residues long. Per germline, CDR1 KGHSH and CDR2 LQKENI. DNA for the CDR3: TGTGCCAGCTCACAAACCGGGGAAAGCTCTGGGGCCAACGTCCTGACTTTC. Amino acid sequence: CASSQTGESSGANVLTF.

The chain links TRBV7-2 to TRBJ2-7; D possibly corresponds to TRBD2 (5 bases). Deletions cut 3 bases from V and 7 bases from J, with 13 bases between. CDR1 SGHTA and CDR2 FQGNSA come from the germline V gene. The CDR3 covers 13 residues. This chain's CDR3 is CASSLMATGEQYF. CDR3 nucleotide sequence: TGTGCCAGCAGCTTGATGGCGACGGGGGAGCAGTACTTC.

The table lists this clone with a count of one. The chain joins TRBV28 to TRBJ2-5; 10 bases line up with TRBD2. The junction had 2 bases not matched to a gene; V was cut back by 4 bases and J by 3 bases. Germline-derived CDR1 and CDR2 are MDHEN and SYDVKM. The CDR3 extends over 14 amino acids. The chain's CDR3 is CASSSSGGEETQYF. As DNA, the CDR3 is TGTGCCAGCAGTTCCAGCGGGGGGGAAGAGACCCAGTACTTC.

The V call is TRBV5-1, the J call TRBJ2-3, with TRBD2 matching over 11 bases. CDR1 is SGHRS and CDR2 is YFSETQ in the germline V gene. CDR3 length equals 19 residues. The junction had 13 bases not matched to a gene; V was cut back by 2 bases and J by 2 bases. The CDR3 loop reads CASSFRSSTSGVFTDTQYF. The CDR3 coding sequence is TGCGCCAGCAGCTTCCGTTCTTCGACTAGCGGGGTCTTCACAGATACGCAGTATTTT.

This chain connects TRBV19 to TRBJ1-2, with D possibly matching TRBD1 (6 bases). CDR3 length: 16 residues. Trimming cost V 6 bases and J 2 bases, with 19 bases left between them. Germline CDR1 and CDR2: LNHDA and SQIVND (reference sequence). The CDR3 sequence: CASSPTLGGRNYGYTF. The CDR3 DNA follows: TGTGCCAGTAGCCCGACCCTGGGGGGGCGGAACTATGGCTACACCTTC.

For this clone: Other nucleotide sequences from this sample produce the same CDR3. The chain links TRBV7-7 to TRBJ2-5, with TRBD2 as a possible D gene (5 bases). Germline loops: CDR1 SSHAT, CDR2 FNYEAQ (reference sequence). The CDR3 has 13 amino acids. V was shortened by 1 base and J by 4 bases, with 7 bases between the two germline ends. CDR3 protein: CASSLGRAETQYF. The CDR3 DNA sequence: TGTGCCAGCAGCTTAGGGCGGGCAGAGACCCAGTACTTC.

This rearrangement joins TRBV18 to TRBJ2-3; weak D call: TRBD1 (5 bases). The CDR3 has 16 residues. The V and J ends lost 0 bases and 2 bases respectively, with 12 bases between them. Germline assignment: CDR1 KGHSH and CDR2 LQKENI. DNA for the CDR3: TGTGCCAGCTCACCACCGACAGTCGCGAACACAGATACGCAGTATTTT. Its protein is CASSPPTVANTDTQYF.

This clone was observed a single time. The chain recombines TRBV13 with TRBJ2-5; D might be TRBD2 (5 bases). This CDR3 comprises 14 residues. The ends were cut back, 3 bases at V and 3 bases at J, with 11 bases in the middle. In germline, CDR1 is PRHDT, CDR2 FYEKMQ (reference sequence). The CDR3 DNA reads TGTGCCAGCAGCTTCCCCGGAGGTAAAGAGACCCAGTACTTC. Its translation is CASSFPGGKETQYF.

The V and J genes are TRBV5-1 and TRBJ2-7; 8 bases fit TRBD2. The junction had 7 bases not matched to a gene; V was cut back by 1 base and J by 4 bases. The CDR3 consists of 15 residues. Germline-derived CDR1 and CDR2 are SGHRS and YFSETQ. The CDR3 loop reads CASSLRGGGLYEQYF. Here the CDR3 DNA reads TGCGCCAGCAGCTTGAGGGGCGGGGGGCTTTACGAGCAGTACTTC.

This chain joins TRBV5-4 and TRBJ1-5; D gene uncertain. This CDR3 spans 14 amino acids. Germline V gene lookup returns CDR1 SGHNT and CDR2 YYREEE (reference sequence). V was cut by 0 bases and J by 4 bases, with 8 bases left in between. DNA for the CDR3: TGTGCCAGCAGCTTGGGTGGCGGAAATCAGCCCCAGCATTTT. Encoded protein: CASSLGGGNQPQHF.